Below, 8 T cell receptor beta chains from the same sample are listed, as sequenced in a study of cytomegalovirus exposure and HLA in healthy donors (dated by TCRdb to 2015 to 2018). Library construction relied on the immunoSEQ multiplex PCR assay. For the multiplex PCR, a mixture combining 60 forward primers for TCR Vbeta segments and 13 reverse primers for TCR Jbeta segments was used. TCRdb carries this immuneACCESS record with in-frame sequences only. Its versions omit some clonotypes, under half of them owing to an unresolved V gene in the studies checked, with the rest unexplained. Across this sample there are 80,000 to 130,000 clones, with around three quarters seen only once. Clones ranked in the top ten supply approximately 4.1% of the sample. The sequencing sample was made of PBMCs. The origin of the receptors is a female donor in good health and CMV-seropositive.

This CDR3 reads CASSFRGGRLNTEAFF. CDR3 DNA sequence: TGTGCCAGCAGCTTTCGGGGGGGGAGATTGAACACTGAAGCTTTCTTT. This rearrangement joins TRBV6-6 to TRBJ1-1; the D gene is possibly TRBD1 (5 bases). Germline V gene sequence: CDR1 MNHNY, CDR2 SVGAGI (reference sequence). This CDR3 has 16 residues. V was pared by 6 bases and J by 0 bases, with 17 bases between.

The chain employs TRBV6-5 and TRBJ1-5, with 10 bases that match TRBD1. Germline lookup yields CDR1 MNHEY and CDR2 SVGAGI. V was pared by 7 bases and J by 6 bases, with 9 bases of the junction left unmatched. The CDR3 is made up of 15 amino acids. The CDR3 DNA follows: TGTGCCAGCAAAGACAGGGGGCACTTAGGTCAGCCCCAGCATTTT. Translated: CASKDRGHLGQPQHF.

The chain has TRBV5-1 and TRBJ2-3, with D possibly matching TRBD2 (6 bases). There are 13 residues in the CDR3. V dropped 4 bases and J dropped 6 bases, with 12 bases sitting between them. Germline V lookup: CDR1 SGHRS, CDR2 YFSETQ. The DNA for the CDR3 is TGCGCCAGCAGCCCCCTAGCGAAGGATACGCAGTATTTT. Translated, it gives CASSPLAKDTQYF.

V and J are TRBV5-1 and TRBJ1-6, with 7 nucleotides matching TRBD1. This CDR3 is built from 15 residues. Germline V CDR1 and CDR2: SGHRS, YFSETQ. With 5 bases clipped from V and 8 bases from J, the junction kept 10 bases outside the gene matches. The CDR3 DNA follows: TGCGCCAGCAGTTTCCAGGGGGTCGGGGATTCACCCCTCCACTTT. It translates to CASSFQGVGDSPLHF.

J is TRBJ2-5 and V is TRBV10-2; 9 bases map to TRBD2. V trimming: 4 bases; J trimming: 1 base; junction bases outside the gene matches: 7. Germline V gives CDR1 WSHSY, CDR2 SAAADI. CDR3 length: 16 amino acids. This chain's CDR3 is CASSVIAGATQETQYF. The CDR3 DNA reads TGCGCCAGCAGTGTTATAGCGGGGGCCACCCAAGAGACCCAGTACTTC.

This rearrangement joins TRBV6-6 to TRBJ1-1; possibly TRBD1 for D (5 bases). The CDR3 extends over 13 amino acids. V lost 2 bases and J lost 12, with 16 bases in between. Germline V gives CDR1 MNHNY, CDR2 SVGAGI (reference sequence). The CDR3 bases are TGTGCCAGCAGTTACGTGGTGGGGGGACGGACTTTCTTT. This gives the protein CASSYVVGGRTFF.

The V and J genes are TRBV5-1 and TRBJ2-2; possible D gene TRBD2, 6 bases. The V gene's germline CDR1 is SGHRS and CDR2 YFSETQ. V lost 4 bases to trimming and J lost 3 bases, with 19 bases between them. CDR3 length: 17 residues. CDR3 coding DNA: TGCGCCAGCAGCCGTAACAGAGGGGCGGGGTACACCGGGGAGCTGTTTTTT. Translation: CASSRNRGAGYTGELFF.

The J gene is TRBJ2-5, the V gene TRBV19, with 8 bases that match TRBD2. CDR3 length: 14 amino acids. Germline V gene data show CDR1 as LNHDA and CDR2 as SQIVND (reference sequence). V lost 2 bases, J lost 4 bases, and 3 bases stayed unmatched. CDR3 nucleotide sequence: TGTGCCAGTAGTATACAGCTAGCGGGAGAGACCCAGTACTTC. Amino acid sequence: CASSIQLAGETQYF.